These 18 T cell receptor beta chains came from one sample sequenced in a study of blood T cells in healthy people across ages. Primers used in a second PCR of roughly 6 to 11 cycles were a sample-barcoded 5' primer and a J-beta primer mix. TCRdb reanalysed the 5' RACE reads using MiXCR and keeps one entry per CDR3 protein. The table includes 710,000 or so distinct CDR3 sequences, about a fifth detected once. Material: blood. The source of these receptors is a man between 65 and 80 years old in good health.

The rearrangement joins TRBV20-1 to TRBJ2-1; perhaps TRBD1 as D (5 bases). Germline V gene data show CDR1 as DFQATT and CDR2 as SNEGSKA (reference sequence). The CDR3 contains 13 residues. The V and J ends lost 1 base and 5 bases respectively, with 9 bases between them. The CDR3 region has the DNA TGCAGTGCTAGAGCCCCAGGGAACAATGAGCAGTTCTTC. As protein: CSARAPGNNEQFF.

The sample holds one count of this clonotype. The chain links TRBV7-6 to TRBJ1-5; weak D call: TRBD1 (5 bases). Germline values: CDR1 SGHVS, CDR2 FNYEAQ. V gave up 1 base and J gave up 10 bases, with 14 bases separating them. The CDR3 loop spans 14 amino acids. In nucleotides, the CDR3 is TGTGCCAGCAGCTTAGGGAGGCCCGGGGGACCCCAGCATTTT. It is translated as CASSLGRPGGPQHF.

V usage is TRBV18 and J usage is TRBJ2-5; the D gene is possibly TRBD2 (6 bases). CDR1 and CDR2 from the germline V gene are KGHSH and LQKENI. CDR3 size: 13 residues. The V gene lost 2 bases and the J gene lost 4 bases, with 8 bases spanning the gap. In DNA, the CDR3 is TGTGCCAGCTCACCAGGAGGGTCAGAGACCCAGTACTTC. It is translated as CASSPGGSETQYF.

This clonotype was recorded many times. For the CDR3, the DNA is TGCAGTGCTAGAGACCCTCGGACAGGATCTAATGAAAAACTGTTTTTT. Translated: CSARDPRTGSNEKLFF. The J gene is TRBJ1-4, the V gene TRBV20-1; the match to TRBD1 covers 7 bases. V shed 0 bases, J shed 3 bases, and the junction held 7 bases outside the gene matches. From germline, CDR1 is DFQATT and CDR2 SNEGSKA (reference sequence). The CDR3 runs to 16 residues.

In its sample, this clonotype was seen many times. The genes are TRBV5-1 and TRBJ2-7; 11 bases fit TRBD2. Germline values: CDR1 SGHRS, CDR2 YFSETQ. The CDR3 has 16 residues. After removal of 0 bases from V and 3 bases from J, the junction contained 5 bases not matched to a gene. Here the CDR3 reads CASSLVLAGGNYEQYF. CDR3 in DNA: TGCGCCAGCAGCTTGGTCCTAGCGGGGGGAAACTACGAGCAGTACTTC.

This clonotype was picked up one time. The rearrangement links TRBV7-9 to TRBJ2-3; the D is unclear. Germline CDR1 SEHNR, CDR2 FQNEAQ (reference sequence). The germline V and J ends were trimmed by 3 bases and 4 bases, with 8 bases remaining between them. This CDR3 contains 13 residues. The CDR3 sequence: CASSFVVPDTQYF. The CDR3 bases are TGTGCCAGCAGCTTCGTGGTTCCAGATACGCAGTATTTT.

The J gene is TRBJ1-5, the V gene TRBV7-2, with 8 positions matching TRBD1. This CDR3 region has 15 residues. V lost 5 bases and J lost 2; bases outside the gene matches: 5. Germline V gene lookup returns CDR1 SGHTA and CDR2 FQGNSA. The CDR3 coding sequence is TGTGCCAGCAGCGGACAGGGTGGCGGCAATCAGCCCCAGCATTTT. Translating it yields CASSGQGGGNQPQHF.

DNA of the CDR3: TGTGCCACCAGCTTCCTCCCGGGACAGAGAGATTCACCCCTCCACTTT. This gives the protein CATSFLPGQRDSPLHF. This sequence joins TRBV15 and TRBJ1-6; 7 bases are a match to TRBD1. Unmatched junction bases numbered 12, after V lost 5 bases and J lost 8 bases. The CDR3 loop spans 16 amino acids. The V gene's germline CDR1 is LNHNV and CDR2 YYDKDF (reference sequence).

A single count supports this clonotype. The chain links TRBV12-3 or TRBV12-4 to TRBJ2-7; the D gene is possibly TRBD1 (6 bases). The CDR3 is 15 residues long. Trimming cost V 4 bases and J 2 bases, with 15 bases left between them. CDR3 amino acids: CASSYSDGQTYEQYF. The CDR3, as DNA: TGTGCCAGCAGTTATTCCGATGGACAGACCTACGAGCAGTACTTC.

This clonotype was counted ten times or more. The CDR3 region is CASSYLGANNEQFF. As DNA, the CDR3 is TGTGCCAGCAGCTATCTAGGGGCAAACAATGAGCAGTTCTTC. This chain links TRBV7-7 with TRBJ2-1, with a tentative D call TRBD1 (5 bases). Trimming cost V 4 bases and J 5 bases, with 12 bases left between them. Germline CDR1 is SSHAT and CDR2 is FNYEAQ (reference sequence). This CDR3 spans 14 amino acids.

V is TRBV20-1 and J is TRBJ2-7, with 9 bases aligning to TRBD2. Germline lookup yields CDR1 DFQATT and CDR2 SNEGSKA (reference sequence). Trimming cost V 0 bases and J 4 bases; bases outside gene matches: 7. The CDR3 runs 15 residues. CDR3 in amino acids: CSARDTAGGRYEQYV. The DNA for the CDR3 is TGCAGTGCTAGAGATACAGCGGGAGGCAGATACGAGCAGTACGTC.

The gene calls are TRBV7-2 and TRBJ2-3, with 14 nucleotides matching TRBD2. V dropped 2 bases and J dropped 4; count of bases not matched to a gene: 2. CDR3 length equals 16 residues. The germline V gene has CDR1 SGHTA and CDR2 FQGNSA. The CDR3 DNA reads TGTGCCAGCAGCTTAACGACTAGCGGGAGGGCAGATACGCAGTATTTT. Translating it yields CASSLTTSGRADTQYF. The variable domain in full, completed from reference TRBV7-2 and TRBJ2-3, reads GAGVSQSPSNKVTEKGKDVELRCDPISGHTALYWYRQSLGQGLEFLIYFQGNSAPDKSGLPSDRFSAERTGGSVSTLTIQRTQQEDSAVYLCASSLTTSGRADTQYFGPGTRLTVL.

The chain links TRBV5-4 to TRBJ2-5; a weak D match, TRBD1 (6 bases). The end of the DNA aligns better with TRBJ2-7, so the J call may be wrong. Germline values: CDR1 SGHNT, CDR2 YYREEE (reference sequence). There are 15 residues in the CDR3. The CDR3 here is CASSLGQDPSYEQYF. CDR3 nucleotide sequence: TGTGCCAGCAGCTTGGGACAGGATCCTTCCTACGAGCAGTACTTC.

The V and J genes are TRBV12-3 or TRBV12-4 and TRBJ1-1; D ambiguous. The V end lost 3 bases, the J end lost 0 bases, and 11 bases lay between the germline ends. The CDR3 has 15 amino acids. CDR3 nucleotides: TGTGCCAGCAGTTTTTTTACCAGCGTGAACACTGAAGCTTTCTTT. Translating it yields CASSFFTSVNTEAFF.

This clonotype was observed a handful of times. The V gene is TRBV20-1, the J gene TRBJ1-2, with 7 positions matching TRBD1. The germline CDR1 and CDR2 sequences are DFQATT and SNEGSKA (reference sequence). The CDR3 extends over 13 amino acids. Trimming removed 1 base from V and 4 bases from J; junction bases left unmatched: 3. The CDR3, as DNA: TGCAGTGCTAGAGGGACAGGCTCCTATGGCTACACCTTC. Residues: CSARGTGSYGYTF.

This clonotype was seen more than once but under ten times. This chain joins TRBV20-1 and TRBJ2-5, with D uncertain. This CDR3 contains 11 residues. V dropped 4 bases and J dropped 2 bases, with 5 bases sitting between them. CDR1 is DFQATT and CDR2 is SNEGSKA in the germline V gene (reference sequence). CDR3 in amino acids: CSAIRQETQYF. The CDR3, as DNA: TGCAGTGCTATTCGGCAAGAGACCCAGTACTTC.

This chain uses TRBV12-3 or TRBV12-4 with TRBJ2-1; 8 bases are a match to TRBD2. CDR3 length equals 16 residues. V was pared by 6 bases and J by 1 base, with 8 bases of the junction left unmatched. This CDR3 reads CASSPRGGQSYNEQFF. The CDR3 DNA reads as TGTGCCAGCAGCCCCCGGGGGGGGCAATCCTACAATGAGCAGTTCTTC.

This clonotype has more than one count but fewer than ten. The chain uses TRBV29-1 and TRBJ1-2, with D unresolved. Germline loops: CDR1 SQVTM, CDR2 ANQGSEA. Deletions cut 3 bases from V and 4 bases from J, with 12 bases between. This CDR3 is built from 13 residues. The CDR3 spells CSVDPDLIYGYTF. CDR3 DNA sequence: TGCAGCGTTGACCCCGACCTAATCTATGGCTACACCTTC. The complete variable domain, with remaining parts taken from reference TRBV29-1 and TRBJ1-2, reads SAVISQKPSRDICQRGTSLTIQCQVDSQVTMMFWYRQQPGQSLTLIATANQGSEATYESGFVIDKFPISRPNLTFSTLTVSNMSPEDSSIYLCSVDPDLIYGYTFGSGTRLTVV.